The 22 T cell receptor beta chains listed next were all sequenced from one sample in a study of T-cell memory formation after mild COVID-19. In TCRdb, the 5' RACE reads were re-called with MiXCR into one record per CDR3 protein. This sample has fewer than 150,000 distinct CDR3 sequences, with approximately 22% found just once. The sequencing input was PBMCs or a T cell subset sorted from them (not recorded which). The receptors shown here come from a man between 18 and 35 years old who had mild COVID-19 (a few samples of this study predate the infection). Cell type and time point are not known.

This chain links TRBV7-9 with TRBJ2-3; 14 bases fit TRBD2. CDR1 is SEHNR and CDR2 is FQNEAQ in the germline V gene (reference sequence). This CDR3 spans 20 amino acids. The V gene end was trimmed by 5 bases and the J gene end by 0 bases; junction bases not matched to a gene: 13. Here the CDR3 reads CASSNNLGLAGAYSTDTQYF. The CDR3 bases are TGTGCCAGCAGCAATAACTTGGGACTAGCGGGGGCATATAGCACAGATACGCAGTATTTT.

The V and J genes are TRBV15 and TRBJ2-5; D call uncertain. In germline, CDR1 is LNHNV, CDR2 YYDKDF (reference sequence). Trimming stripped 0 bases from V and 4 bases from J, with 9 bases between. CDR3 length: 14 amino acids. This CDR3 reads CATSREFWGETQYF. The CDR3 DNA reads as TGTGCCACCAGCAGAGAATTTTGGGGAGAGACCCAGTACTTC.

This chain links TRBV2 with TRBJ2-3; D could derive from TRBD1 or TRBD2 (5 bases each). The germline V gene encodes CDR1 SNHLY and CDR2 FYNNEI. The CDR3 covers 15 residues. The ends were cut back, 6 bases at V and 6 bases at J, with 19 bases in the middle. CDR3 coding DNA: TGTGCCAGCAGGGCCCCGGGGCTAGGGGTGGATACGCAGTATTTT. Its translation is CASRAPGLGVDTQYF.

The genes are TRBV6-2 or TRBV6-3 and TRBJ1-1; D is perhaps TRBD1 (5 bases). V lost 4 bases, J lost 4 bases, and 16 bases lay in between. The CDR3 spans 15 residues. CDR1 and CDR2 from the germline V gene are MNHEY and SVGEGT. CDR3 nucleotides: TGTGCCAGCAGTTTCCTTGAAGGGGTCGGCACTGAAGCTTTCTTT. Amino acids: CASSFLEGVGTEAFF.

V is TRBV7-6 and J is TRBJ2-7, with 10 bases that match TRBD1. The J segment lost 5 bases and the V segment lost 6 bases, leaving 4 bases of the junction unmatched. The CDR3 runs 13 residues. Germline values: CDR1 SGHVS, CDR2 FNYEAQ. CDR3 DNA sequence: TGTGCCAGCAGTAAGACAGGGGGCGACGAGCAGTACTTC. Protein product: CASSKTGGDEQYF.

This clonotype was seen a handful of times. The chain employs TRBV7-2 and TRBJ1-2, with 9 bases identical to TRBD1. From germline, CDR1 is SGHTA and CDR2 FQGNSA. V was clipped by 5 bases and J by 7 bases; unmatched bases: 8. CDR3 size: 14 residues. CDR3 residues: CASSHRTGVIGYTF. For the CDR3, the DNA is TGTGCCAGCAGCCATAGGACAGGGGTGATTGGCTACACCTTC.

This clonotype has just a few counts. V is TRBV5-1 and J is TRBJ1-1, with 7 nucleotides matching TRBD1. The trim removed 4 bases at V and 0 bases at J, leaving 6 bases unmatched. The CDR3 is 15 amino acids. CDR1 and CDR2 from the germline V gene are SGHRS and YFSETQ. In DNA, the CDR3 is TGCGCCAGCAGCGCCAGACAGGGAATGAACACTGAAGCTTTCTTT. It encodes CASSARQGMNTEAFF.

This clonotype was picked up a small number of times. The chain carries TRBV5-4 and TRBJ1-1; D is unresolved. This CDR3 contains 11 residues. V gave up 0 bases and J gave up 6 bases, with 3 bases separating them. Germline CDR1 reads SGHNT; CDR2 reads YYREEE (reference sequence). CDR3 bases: TGTGCCAGCAGCTTGGGGCCTGAAGCTTTCTTT. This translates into CASSLGPEAFF.

Here the CDR3 reads CSANDRGQYNEQFF. The CDR3 DNA is TGCAGTGCAAACGACAGGGGACAATACAATGAGCAGTTCTTC. The chain recombines TRBV20-1 with TRBJ2-1; 8 bases align to TRBD1. Germline V lookup: CDR1 DFQATT, CDR2 SNEGSKA (reference sequence). V gave up 6 bases and J gave up 4 bases; unmatched junction bases: 8. This CDR3 region has 14 residues.

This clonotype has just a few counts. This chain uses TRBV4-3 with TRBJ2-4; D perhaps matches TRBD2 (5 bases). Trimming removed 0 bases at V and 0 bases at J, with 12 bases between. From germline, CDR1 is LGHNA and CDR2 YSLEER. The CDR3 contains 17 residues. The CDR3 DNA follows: TGCGCCAGCAGCCAAGACCGGGAAACCTTAGCCAAAAACATTCAGTACTTC. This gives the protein CASSQDRETLAKNIQYF.

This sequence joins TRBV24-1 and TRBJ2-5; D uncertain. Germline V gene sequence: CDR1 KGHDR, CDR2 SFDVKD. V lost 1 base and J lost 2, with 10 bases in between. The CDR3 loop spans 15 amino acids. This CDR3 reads CATSDFSLDQETQYF. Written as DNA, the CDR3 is TGTGCCACCAGTGATTTTTCGCTAGATCAAGAGACCCAGTACTTC.

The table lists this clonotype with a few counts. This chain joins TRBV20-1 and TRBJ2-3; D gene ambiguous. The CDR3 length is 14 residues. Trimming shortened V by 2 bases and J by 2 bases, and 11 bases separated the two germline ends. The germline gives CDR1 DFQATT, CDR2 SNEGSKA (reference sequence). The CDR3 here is CSARYLPVTDTQYF. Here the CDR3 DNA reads TGCAGTGCTAGATACCTCCCGGTCACAGATACGCAGTATTTT.

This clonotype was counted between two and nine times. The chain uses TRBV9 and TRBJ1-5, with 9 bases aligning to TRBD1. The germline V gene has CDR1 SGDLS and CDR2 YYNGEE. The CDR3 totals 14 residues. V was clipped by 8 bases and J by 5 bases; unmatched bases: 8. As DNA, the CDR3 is TGTGCCAGTGGAACCGGGACAGGGTATCAGCCCCAGCATTTT. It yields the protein CASGTGTGYQPQHF.

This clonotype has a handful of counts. CDR3 coding DNA: TGTGCCAGCAGTATCCCAGGGGAGAGTCAGCCCCAGCATTTT. It yields the protein CASSIPGESQPQHF. The V and J genes are TRBV28 and TRBJ1-5; a possible D gene is TRBD1 (6 bases). The V end lost 5 bases, the J end lost 6 bases, and 14 bases lay between the germline ends. Germline CDR1 and CDR2: MDHEN and SYDVKM. This CDR3 spans 14 amino acids.

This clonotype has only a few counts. CDR3 coding DNA: TGTGCCAGCAGTTTAACGGAGTCCTACGAGCAGTACTTC. Protein sequence: CASSLTESYEQYF. V gene TRBV27 combines with J gene TRBJ2-7; no definite D call. The CDR3 length is 13 residues. V lost 2 bases and J lost 1, with 6 bases in between. Looked up from germline, CDR1 is MNHEY and CDR2 is SMNVEV (reference sequence).

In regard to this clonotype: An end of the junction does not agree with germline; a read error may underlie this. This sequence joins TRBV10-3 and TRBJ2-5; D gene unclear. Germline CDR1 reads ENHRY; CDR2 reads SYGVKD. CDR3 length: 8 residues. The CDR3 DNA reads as TGTGCCATCCCCCCCCCGGTGTTC. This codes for CAIPPPVF.

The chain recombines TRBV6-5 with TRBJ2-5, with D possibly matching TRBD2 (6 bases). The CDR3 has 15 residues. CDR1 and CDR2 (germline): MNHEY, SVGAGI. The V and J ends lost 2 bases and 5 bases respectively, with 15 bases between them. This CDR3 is CASSYLGLVGETQYF. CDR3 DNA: TGTGCCAGCAGTTACCTGGGACTTGTCGGGGAGACCCAGTACTTC.

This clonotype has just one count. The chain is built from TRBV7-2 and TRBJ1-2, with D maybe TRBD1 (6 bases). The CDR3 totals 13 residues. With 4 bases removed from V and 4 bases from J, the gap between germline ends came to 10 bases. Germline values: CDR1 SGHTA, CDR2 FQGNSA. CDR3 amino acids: CASSYRAAYGYTF. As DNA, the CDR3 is TGTGCCAGCAGCTACAGGGCCGCCTATGGCTACACCTTC.

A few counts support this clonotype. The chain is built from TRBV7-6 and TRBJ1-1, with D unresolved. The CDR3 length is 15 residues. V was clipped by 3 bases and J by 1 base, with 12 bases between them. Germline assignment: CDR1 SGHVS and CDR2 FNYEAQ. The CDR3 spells CASSLSWVGNTEAFF. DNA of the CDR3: TGTGCCAGCAGCTTGAGTTGGGTCGGGAACACTGAAGCTTTCTTT. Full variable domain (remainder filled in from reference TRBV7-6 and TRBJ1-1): GAGVSQSPRYKVTKRGQDVALRCDPISGHVSLYWYRQALGQGPEFLTYFNYEAQQDKSGLPNDRFSAERPEGSISTLTIQRTEQRDSAMYRCASSLSWVGNTEAFFGQGTRLTVV.

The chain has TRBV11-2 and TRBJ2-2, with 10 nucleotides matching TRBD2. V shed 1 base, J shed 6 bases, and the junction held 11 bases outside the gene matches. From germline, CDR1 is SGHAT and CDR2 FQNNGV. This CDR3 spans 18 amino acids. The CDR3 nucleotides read TGTGCCAGCAGCTTAGCGGGACCGGGACTAGCGTGGCCCGGGGAGCTGTTTTTT. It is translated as CASSLAGPGLAWPGELFF. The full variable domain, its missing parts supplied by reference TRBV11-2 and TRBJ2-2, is EAGVAQSPRYKIIEKRQSVAFWCNPISGHATLYWYQQILGQGPKLLIQFQNNGVVDDSQLPKDRFSAERLKGVDSTLKIQPAKLEDSAVYLCASSLAGPGLAWPGELFFGEGSRLTVL.

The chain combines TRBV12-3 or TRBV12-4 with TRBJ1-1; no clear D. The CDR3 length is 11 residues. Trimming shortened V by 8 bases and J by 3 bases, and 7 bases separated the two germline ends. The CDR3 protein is CASGLDTEAFF. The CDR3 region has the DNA TGTGCCAGCGGGCTGGACACTGAAGCTTTCTTT.

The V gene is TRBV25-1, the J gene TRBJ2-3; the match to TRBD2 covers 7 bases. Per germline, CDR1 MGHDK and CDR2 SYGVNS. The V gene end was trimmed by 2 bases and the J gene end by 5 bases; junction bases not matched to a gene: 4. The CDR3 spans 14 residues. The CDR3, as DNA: TGTGCCAGCAGTGAAGCGGGGGATGGAGATACGCAGTATTTT. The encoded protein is CASSEAGDGDTQYF.